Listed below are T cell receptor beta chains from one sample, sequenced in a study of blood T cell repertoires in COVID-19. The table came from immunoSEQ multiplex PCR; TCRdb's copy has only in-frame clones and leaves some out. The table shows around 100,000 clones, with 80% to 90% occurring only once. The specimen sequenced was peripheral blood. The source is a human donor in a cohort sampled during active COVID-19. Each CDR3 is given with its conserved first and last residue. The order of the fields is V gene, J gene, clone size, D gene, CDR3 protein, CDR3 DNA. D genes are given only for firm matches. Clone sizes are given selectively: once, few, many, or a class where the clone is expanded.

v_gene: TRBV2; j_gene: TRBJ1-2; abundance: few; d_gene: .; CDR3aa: CASSEVAGVGYTF; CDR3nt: TGTGCCAGCAGTGAAGTGGCAGGCGTTGGCTACACCTTC
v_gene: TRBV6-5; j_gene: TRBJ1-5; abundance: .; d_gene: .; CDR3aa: CASRAAGNQPQHF; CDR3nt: TGTGCCAGTCGTGCCGCAGGAAATCAGCCCCAGCATTTT
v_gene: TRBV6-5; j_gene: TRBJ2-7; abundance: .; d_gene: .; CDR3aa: CASSHFEGGEQYF; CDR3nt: TGTGCCAGCAGCCATTTCGAGGGAGGTGAGCAGTACTTC
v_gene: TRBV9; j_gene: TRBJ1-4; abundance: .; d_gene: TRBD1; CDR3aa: CASSPRTGGEKLFF; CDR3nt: TGTGCCAGCAGCCCGCGGACAGGTGGTGAAAAACTGTTTTTT
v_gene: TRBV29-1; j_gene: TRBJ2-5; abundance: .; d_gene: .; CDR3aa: CSVVGMRFGETQYF; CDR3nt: TGCAGCGTTGTCGGCATGCGTTTCGGGGAGACCCAGTACTTC
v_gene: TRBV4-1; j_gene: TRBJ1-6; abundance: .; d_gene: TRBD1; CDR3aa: CASSQLMDRDRGSPLHF; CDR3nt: TGCGCCAGCAGCCAACTCATGGACCGGGACAGGGGTTCACCCCTCCACTTT
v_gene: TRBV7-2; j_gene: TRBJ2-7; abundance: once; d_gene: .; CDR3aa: CASSLYGYEQYF; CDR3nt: TGTGCCAGCAGCTTGTACGGCTACGAGCAGTACTTC
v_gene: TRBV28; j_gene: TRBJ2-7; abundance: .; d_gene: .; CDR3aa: CASSTHRALFF; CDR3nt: TGTGCCAGCAGTACGCATCGCGCTTTGTTTTTC
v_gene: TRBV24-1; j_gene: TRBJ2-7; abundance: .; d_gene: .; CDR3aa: CATSDLLLEGVRDLPTYEQYF; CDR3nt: TGTGCCACCAGTGATTTGCTATTGGAGGGAGTCCGGGACTTGCCAACCTACGAGCAGTACTTC
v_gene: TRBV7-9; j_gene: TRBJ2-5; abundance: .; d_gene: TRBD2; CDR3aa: CASSGVTSGREETQYF; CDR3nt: TGTGCCAGCAGCGGTGTGACTAGCGGGAGGGAAGAGACCCAGTACTTC
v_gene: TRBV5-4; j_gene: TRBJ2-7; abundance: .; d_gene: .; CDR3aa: CASSLRGRAYEQYF; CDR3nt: TGTGCCAGCAGCTTAAGGGGTCGAGCCTACGAGCAGTACTTC
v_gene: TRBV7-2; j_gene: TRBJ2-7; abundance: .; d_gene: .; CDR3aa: CASSPAGSSYEQYF; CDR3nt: TGTGCCAGCAGCCCAGCGGGTAGCTCCTACGAGCAGTACTTC
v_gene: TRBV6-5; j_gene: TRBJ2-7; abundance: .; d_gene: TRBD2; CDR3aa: CASSYIAGGSTGEQYF; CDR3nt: TGTGCCAGCAGTTACATAGCGGGAGGGTCTACCGGCGAGCAGTACTTC
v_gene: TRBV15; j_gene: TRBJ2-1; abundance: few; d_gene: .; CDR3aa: CATSRERPGSYNEQFF; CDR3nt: TGTGCCACCAGCAGAGAACGCCCGGGCTCCTACAATGAGCAGTTCTTC
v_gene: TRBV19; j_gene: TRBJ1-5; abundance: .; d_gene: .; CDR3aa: CASSTISNQPQHF; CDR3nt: TGTGCCAGTAGTACCATTAGCAATCAGCCCCAGCATTTT
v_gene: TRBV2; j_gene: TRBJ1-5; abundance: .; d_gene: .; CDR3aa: CASRYRVNQPQHF; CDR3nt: TGTGCCAGCAGGTACAGAGTAAATCAGCCCCAGCATTTT
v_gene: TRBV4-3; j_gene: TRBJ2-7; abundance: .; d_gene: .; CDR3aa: CASSLAESSEQYF; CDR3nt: TGCGCCAGCAGCCTAGCAGAATCCTCCGAGCAGTACTTC
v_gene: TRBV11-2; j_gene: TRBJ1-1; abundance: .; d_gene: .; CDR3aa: CASSLAGLAEAFF; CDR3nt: TGTGCCAGCAGCTTAGCAGGGTTGGCTGAAGCTTTCTTT
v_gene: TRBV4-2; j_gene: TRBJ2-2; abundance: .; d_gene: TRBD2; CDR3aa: CASSLLSGRGPGELFF; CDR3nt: TGTGCCAGCAGTCTGCTTAGCGGGAGGGGGCCCGGGGAGCTGTTTTTT
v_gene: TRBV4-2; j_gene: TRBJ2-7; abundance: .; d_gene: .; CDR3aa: CASSQDPLREQYF; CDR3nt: TGTGCCAGCAGCCAAGACCCCCTACGAGAGCAGTACTTC
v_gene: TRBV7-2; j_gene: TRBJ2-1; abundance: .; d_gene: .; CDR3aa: CASSLGPLGEQFF; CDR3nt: TGTGCCAGCAGCTTAGGACCCCTCGGGGAGCAGTTCTTC
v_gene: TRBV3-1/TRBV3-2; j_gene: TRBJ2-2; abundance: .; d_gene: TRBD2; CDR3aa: CASKSGRSTGELFF; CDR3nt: TGTGCCAGCAAAAGCGGGAGGAGCACCGGGGAGCTGTTTTTT
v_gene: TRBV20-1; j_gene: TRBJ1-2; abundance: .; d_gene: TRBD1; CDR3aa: CSAREGTGGYF; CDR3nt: TGCAGTGCTAGAGAAGGGACAGGGGGATACTTC
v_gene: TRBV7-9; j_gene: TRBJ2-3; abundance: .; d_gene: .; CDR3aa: CASSLARDSTDTQYF; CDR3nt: TGTGCCAGCAGCTTAGCCAGGGATAGCACAGATACGCAGTATTTT
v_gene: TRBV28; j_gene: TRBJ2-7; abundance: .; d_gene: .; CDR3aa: CASSLSGASHEQYF; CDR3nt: TGTGCCAGCAGTTTATCAGGGGCTTCCCACGAGCAGTACTTC
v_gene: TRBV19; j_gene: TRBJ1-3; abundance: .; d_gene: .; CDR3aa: CASSISLDAAPSGNTIYF; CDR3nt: TGTGCCAGTAGCATCTCCCTCGATGCGGCCCCCTCTGGAAACACCATATATTTT
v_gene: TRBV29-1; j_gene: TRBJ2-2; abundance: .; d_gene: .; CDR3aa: CSVVRSSRGEESNTGELFF; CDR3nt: TGCAGCGTTGTGCGATCAAGCCGCGGAGAGGAATCGAACACCGGGGAGCTGTTTTTT
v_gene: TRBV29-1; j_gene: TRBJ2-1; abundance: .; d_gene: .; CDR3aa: CSVEVAGNEQFF; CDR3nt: TGCAGCGTTGAAGTGGCAGGCAATGAGCAGTTCTTC
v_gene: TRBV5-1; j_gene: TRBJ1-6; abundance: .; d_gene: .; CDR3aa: CASSLVGSSYNSPLHF; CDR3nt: TGCGCCAGCAGCTTGGTGGGGAGCTCCTATAATTCACCCCTCCACTTT